This is a list of T cell receptor beta chains from one sample in a study of T-cell reconstitution after alpha-beta-depleted transplantation in children. TCRdb ran MiXCR on the PCR reads and lists one entry per CDR3 protein. The repertoire holds 25,000 to 30,000 distinct CDR3 sequences, with 5.5% to 7.5% as singletons. The sequenced sample was PBMCs, mostly from graft donor cells, obtained 180 days after TCRalphabeta/CD19-depleted stem cell transplant. The receptors were sampled from a male patient under 18 who had a stem cell transplant for acute myeloid leukemia, so the T cells may come from the graft donor. Each CDR3 is given with its conserved first and last residue. D genes are given only for firm matches. Clone size, where shown, is once, few, many, or a class for clones that have expanded.

D gene,V gene,clone size,J gene,CDR3 protein,CDR3 DNA
.,TRBV28,many,TRBJ1-6,CASRAAIETKALHF,TGTGCCAGCAGGGCCGCCATTGAAACAAAGGCCCTCCACTTT
.,TRBV5-1,many,TRBJ1-1,CASSPWGDEDTEAFF,TGCGCCAGCAGCCCGTGGGGGGATGAGGACACTGAAGCTTTCTTT
TRBD1,TRBV9,many,TRBJ2-2,CASSAGQYTGELFF,TGTGCCAGCAGCGCGGGACAGTACACCGGGGAGCTGTTTTTT
TRBD1,TRBV24-1,many,TRBJ1-2,CATRQGNYGYTF,TGTGCCACCCGACAGGGAAACTATGGCTACACCTTC
TRBD1,TRBV5-1,many,TRBJ2-3,CASSLWVQGVPDTQYF,TGCGCCAGCAGCTTGTGGGTACAGGGGGTTCCAGATACGCAGTATTTT
TRBD1,TRBV7-3,few,TRBJ2-2,CASTLFGDRGLGTNTGELFF,TGTGCCAGCACCCTCTTTGGGGACAGGGGGCTCGGAACGAACACCGGGGAGCTGTTTTTT
TRBD2,TRBV5-1,many,TRBJ2-1,CASSSTGLADNYNEQFF,TGCGCCAGCAGCTCAACCGGACTAGCGGACAACTACAATGAGCAGTTCTTC
.,TRBV20-1,many,TRBJ2-7,CSARDQGRALYEQYF,TGCAGTGCTAGAGATCAAGGCCGGGCCCTCTACGAGCAGTACTTC
TRBD1,TRBV18,many,TRBJ1-1,CASSPTTGGTEAFF,TGTGCCAGCTCACCAACCACAGGGGGCACTGAAGCTTTCTTT
.,TRBV29-1,many,TRBJ2-5,CTILGTGLPKETQYF,TGCACCATCCTGGGTACCGGACTGCCCAAAGAGACCCAGTACTTC
TRBD2,TRBV20-1,many,TRBJ2-2,CSVLAVNTGELFF,TGCAGTGTTCTAGCGGTGAACACCGGGGAGCTGTTTTTT
.,TRBV4-1,many,TRBJ2-2,CASSPLRAANTGELFF,TGCGCCAGCAGCCCTCTTAGGGCCGCTAACACCGGGGAGCTGTTTTTT
TRBD2,TRBV12-3/TRBV12-4,many,TRBJ2-5,CASSLSGRVETQYF,TGTGCCAGCAGCCTTAGCGGGAGGGTTGAGACCCAGTACTTC
TRBD2,TRBV5-1,medium-sized,TRBJ2-2,CASSQGLAGVSTGELFF,TGCGCCAGCAGCCAGGGACTAGCGGGAGTGAGCACCGGGGAGCTGTTTTTT
.,TRBV14,many,TRBJ1-1,CASSQDLVHYEAFF,TGTGCCAGCAGCCAAGACTTAGTACACTATGAAGCTTTCTTT
TRBD2,TRBV20-1,many,TRBJ2-1,CSASPAGEQFF,TGCAGTGCTAGTCCAGCGGGAGAGCAGTTCTTC
.,TRBV6-5,many,TRBJ1-1,CASSTSDLWNTEAFF,TGTGCCAGCAGTACCTCCGATCTGTGGAACACTGAAGCTTTCTTT
.,TRBV4-2,.,TRBJ1-4,CAMGLRRLGGEKLFF,TGTGCCATGGGCCTACGGCGCCTTGGAGGTGAAAAACTGTTTTTT
.,TRBV28,many,TRBJ2-7,CASSSFLAEAWEQYF,TGTGCCAGCAGTTCCTTTTTGGCGGAGGCCTGGGAGCAGTACTTC
TRBD2,TRBV2,few,TRBJ2-5,CASSPILAGETQYF,TGTGCCAGCAGTCCGATACTAGCGGGCGAGACCCAGTACTTC
.,TRBV2,many,TRBJ2-5,CASSWSWGTQYF,TGTGCCAGCAGCTGGTCCTGGGGGACCCAGTACTTC
.,TRBV12-3/TRBV12-4,many,TRBJ2-2,CASSPTVGVPGELFF,TGTGCCAGCAGTCCGACAGTGGGGGTCCCCGGGGAGCTGTTTTTT
.,TRBV6-2/TRBV6-3,many,TRBJ1-1,CASSYGRKNTEAFF,TGTGCCAGCAGTTACGGGCGGAAGAACACTGAAGCTTTCTTT
.,TRBV11-2,many,TRBJ2-1,CASSLGASGRRDEQFF,TGTGCCAGCAGCTTGGGGGCCTCGGGTCGTAGGGACGAGCAGTTCTTC
TRBD1,TRBV6-5,many,TRBJ1-2,CASSVTGEEGKDGYTF,TGTGCCAGCAGCGTAACAGGGGAGGAAGGAAAGGATGGCTACACCTTC
.,TRBV10-1,.,TRBJ2-2,CASPESISGTGELFF,TGCGCCAGCCCCGAGTCGATATCAGGCACCGGGGAGCTGTTTTTT
TRBD2,TRBV20-1,many,TRBJ2-1,CSARDWGLVGDEQFF,TGCAGTGCTAGAGATTGGGGACTAGTCGGCGATGAGCAGTTCTTC
.,TRBV28,many,TRBJ2-3,CASSLVIGGIGTDTQYF,TGTGCCAGCAGTCTCGTTATCGGCGGGATAGGAACAGATACGCAGTATTTT
.,TRBV3-1,medium-sized,TRBJ2-6,CASSQGRASGANVLTF,TGTGCCAGCAGCCAAGGTAGGGCATCTGGGGCCAACGTCCTGACTTTC
.,TRBV3-1,many,TRBJ1-5,CASSQNSNQPQHF,TGTGCCAGCAGCCAAAATAGCAATCAGCCCCAGCATTTT
.,TRBV10-3,many,TRBJ1-2,CAISKYSGGSGSGYTF,TGTGCCATCAGTAAATATTCCGGGGGCAGTGGAAGTGGCTACACCTTC
TRBD2,TRBV20-1,many,TRBJ2-1,CSARATSGGPSSYNEQFF,TGCAGTGCTAGAGCTACTAGCGGGGGCCCGAGTTCCTACAATGAGCAGTTCTTC
TRBD1,TRBV7-9,many,TRBJ1-5,CASSSGTGTGGNQPQHF,TGTGCCAGCAGCTCCGGGACAGGCACGGGGGGCAATCAGCCCCAGCATTTT
.,TRBV20-1,many,TRBJ2-2,CSAIAGELFF,TGCAGTGCTATCGCGGGGGAGCTGTTTTTT
TRBD2,TRBV5-4,many,TRBJ2-2,CASSPSGGYNTGELFF,TGTGCCAGCAGCCCTAGCGGGGGGTATAACACCGGGGAGCTGTTTTTT
.,TRBV7-2,many,TRBJ2-1,CASSLLRAYNEQFF,TGTGCCAGCAGCTTACTGAGAGCCTACAATGAGCAGTTCTTC
TRBD2,TRBV7-2,medium-sized,TRBJ2-3,CASSPGLAGGGITDTQYF,TGTGCCAGCAGCCCCGGACTAGCGGGAGGGGGTATCACAGATACGCAGTATTTT
TRBD2,TRBV29-1,many,TRBJ2-7,CSVGRTSGNHEQYF,TGCAGCGTTGGGAGGACTAGCGGGAACCACGAGCAGTACTTC
.,TRBV6-5,many,TRBJ2-1,CAAVSHNEQFF,TGTGCAGCGGTCAGCCACAATGAGCAGTTCTTC
.,TRBV6-5,.,TRBJ1-1,CASSFLLNTEAFF,TGTGCCAGCAGTTTCCTCCTGAACACTGAAGCTTTCTTT
.,TRBV9,many,TRBJ2-7,CASSALEGLTYEQYF,TGTGCCAGCAGCGCCTTGGAGGGCCTAACCTACGAGCAGTACTTC
TRBD2,TRBV5-4,many,TRBJ2-1,CATGGGAYNEQFF,TGTGCCACCGGGGGGGGGGCGTACAATGAGCAGTTCTTC
.,TRBV5-1,many,TRBJ1-1,CASSLRAAGEAEAFF,TGCGCCAGCAGCTTGAGGGCCGCCGGAGAGGCTGAAGCTTTCTTT
.,TRBV24-1,many,TRBJ1-5,CATSDPGRGNQPQHF,TGTGCCACCAGTGATCCCGGCAGGGGCAATCAGCCCCAGCATTTT
TRBD2,TRBV7-9,many,TRBJ2-1,CASSLVVGLANVNEQFF,TGTGCCAGCAGCTTAGTCGTGGGACTAGCGAATGTTAATGAGCAGTTCTTC
TRBD2,TRBV20-1,many,TRBJ2-7,CSASGLAYEQYF,TGCAGTGCGTCGGGACTAGCTTACGAGCAGTACTTC
.,TRBV3-1,many,TRBJ2-5,CASSQVVGYGTQYF,TGTGCCAGCAGCCAAGTGGTCGGCTACGGGACCCAGTACTTC
.,TRBV7-3,many,TRBJ2-1,CASSLGRIFNNEQFF,TGTGCCAGCAGCTTAGGGAGAATCTTTAACAATGAGCAGTTCTTC
.,TRBV9,many,TRBJ2-1,CASSPRTYNEQFF,TGTGCCAGCAGCCCCAGGACCTACAATGAGCAGTTCTTC
.,TRBV28,many,TRBJ2-1,CASLAGGNGYNEQFF,TGTGCCAGCCTGGCAGGGGGGAATGGTTACAATGAGCAGTTCTTC